These T cell receptor beta chains were read from a single sample in a study of blood T cells in healthy people across ages. TCRdb reprocessed the 5' RACE reads with MiXCR, giving one entry per CDR3 protein. The repertoire consists of 1.5 million to 2 million distinct CDR3 sequences, with about 49% occurring once and the leading ten covering less than 2.5%. The specimen sequenced was blood. The receptors shown here come from a woman in her thirties or forties in good health. CDR3s include the opening cysteine and the closing phenylalanine or tryptophan. Fields, in order: clone size, D gene, V gene, J gene, CDR3 protein, CDR3 DNA. A D gene is named only where the DNA matches it firmly. For some rows the clone size is stated as once, few or many, or as a class when expanded; others skip it.

size: .
D: TRBD1
V: TRBV9
J: TRBJ2-1
CDR3: CASSVVGQGVNEQFF
DNA: TGTGCCAGCAGCGTAGTCGGACAGGGCGTCAATGAGCAGTTCTTC

size: once
D: TRBD1
V: TRBV29-1
J: TRBJ2-5
CDR3: CGVEQSQGARETQYF
DNA: TGCGGCGTCGAACAATCACAGGGGGCACGAGAGACCCAGTACTTC

size: few
D: .
V: TRBV5-1
J: TRBJ2-7
CDR3: CASSSNREAYEQYF
DNA: TGCGCCAGCAGCAGCAACAGGGAAGCCTACGAGCAGTACTTC

size: few
D: TRBD1
V: TRBV7-9
J: TRBJ1-2
CDR3: CASSLILPGGYGYTF
DNA: TGTGCCAGCAGCTTAATTCTGCCAGGGGGCTATGGCTACACCTTC

size: .
D: TRBD1
V: TRBV6-2/TRBV6-3
J: TRBJ2-5
CDR3: CASRDPRQGPQETQYF
DNA: TGTGCCAGCAGAGATCCTAGACAGGGGCCCCAAGAGACCCAGTACTTC

size: .
D: TRBD1
V: TRBV7-2
J: TRBJ2-6
CDR3: CASSTRQGAVSGANVLTF
DNA: TGTGCCAGCAGTACCCGACAGGGCGCAGTTTCTGGGGCCAACGTCCTGACTTTC

size: .
D: .
V: TRBV12-3/TRBV12-4
J: TRBJ2-1
CDR3: CASNGPEQFF
DNA: TGTGCCAGCAATGGACCAGAGCAGTTCTTC

size: .
D: TRBD1
V: TRBV20-1
J: TRBJ1-5
CDR3: CSASVGQAGEPQHF
DNA: TGCAGTGCCAGCGTGGGACAGGCCGGGGAGCCCCAGCATTTT

size: few
D: .
V: TRBV7-8
J: TRBJ1-2
CDR3: CASSSFPGTDYGYTF
DNA: TGTGCCAGCAGCTCCTTTCCCGGGACGGACTATGGCTACACCTTC

size: once
D: .
V: TRBV29-1
J: TRBJ1-4
CDR3: CSAKDGVVGEKLFF
DNA: TGCAGCGCCAAGGATGGGGTAGTAGGTGAAAAACTGTTTTTT

size: .
D: TRBD2
V: TRBV2
J: TRBJ2-2
CDR3: CASRFLAGVSANTGELFF
DNA: TGTGCCAGCAGATTCCTAGCGGGGGTATCCGCGAACACCGGGGAGCTGTTTTTT

size: .
D: TRBD2
V: TRBV27
J: TRBJ2-1
CDR3: CASSEAGGITYNEQFF
DNA: TGTGCCAGCAGTGAAGCGGGGGGGATCACATACAATGAGCAGTTCTTC

size: .
D: TRBD1
V: TRBV20-1
J: TRBJ2-7
CDR3: CSADPRTGGVEQYF
DNA: TGCAGTGCCGACCCCAGGACAGGGGGTGTCGAGCAGTACTTC

size: few
D: .
V: TRBV6-1
J: TRBJ2-5
CDR3: CASSLTRRRQETQYF
DNA: TGTGCCAGCAGCCTGACTAGGAGGCGACAAGAGACCCAGTACTTC

size: .
D: TRBD2
V: TRBV10-3
J: TRBJ2-7
CDR3: CAISESTGTRGEQYF
DNA: TGTGCCATCAGTGAGTCTACCGGGACTAGGGGAGAGCAGTACTTC

size: few
D: TRBD2
V: TRBV6-2/TRBV6-3
J: TRBJ2-5
CDR3: CASSPSSLAGYQETQYF
DNA: TGTGCCAGCAGCCCTTCCTCACTAGCGGGGTACCAAGAGACCCAGTACTTC

size: .
D: TRBD1
V: TRBV7-9
J: TRBJ1-5
CDR3: CASSPSFLGGHQPQHF
DNA: TGTGCCAGCAGCCCCTCTTTCTTAGGGGGCCATCAGCCCCAGCATTTT

size: .
D: TRBD1
V: TRBV10-2
J: TRBJ2-3
CDR3: CASSGTGATDTQYF
DNA: TGCGCCAGCTCCGGGACAGGGGCCACAGATACGCAGTATTTT

size: .
D: .
V: TRBV6-2/TRBV6-3
J: TRBJ1-5
CDR3: CASSSMGHSNQPQHF
DNA: TGTGCCAGCAGTTCCATGGGGCACAGCAATCAGCCCCAGCATTTT

size: .
D: .
V: TRBV29-1
J: TRBJ1-2
CDR3: CSAGDNYGYTF
DNA: TGCAGCGCTGGCGATAACTATGGCTACACCTTC

size: .
D: .
V: TRBV20-1
J: TRBJ1-2
CDR3: CSASNVGGQGRRGYTF
DNA: TGCAGTGCTTCCAACGTGGGGGGGCAGGGGAGGCGTGGCTACACCTTC

size: .
D: .
V: TRBV24-1
J: TRBJ2-1
CDR3: CATSDSRPGIDYNEQFF
DNA: TGTGCCACCAGTGATTCCCGTCCCGGGATAGACTACAATGAGCAGTTCTTC

size: few
D: .
V: TRBV2
J: TRBJ2-7
CDR3: CASSEGLITYEQYF
DNA: TGTGCCAGCAGTGAGGGCCTCATTACCTACGAGCAGTACTTC

size: once
D: TRBD1
V: TRBV2
J: TRBJ2-1
CDR3: CASRVDRVAGDEQFF
DNA: TGTGCCAGCAGGGTCGACAGGGTTGCTGGTGATGAGCAGTTCTTC

size: .
D: TRBD1
V: TRBV12-3/TRBV12-4
J: TRBJ2-2
CDR3: CASTPGQENTGELFF
DNA: TGTGCCAGCACCCCGGGACAGGAAAACACCGGGGAGCTGTTTTTT

size: .
D: .
V: TRBV28
J: TRBJ1-5
CDR3: CASSFDSGTDQAQHF
DNA: TGTGCCAGCAGTTTTGACTCGGGGACTGATCAAGCCCAGCATTTT

size: once
D: .
V: TRBV15
J: TRBJ2-7
CDR3: CATSRAPGHSYEQYF
DNA: TGTGCCACCAGCAGAGCTCCGGGACACAGCTACGAGCAGTACTTC

size: .
D: TRBD1
V: TRBV7-2
J: TRBJ2-7
CDR3: CASSRTVGQVEQYF
DNA: TGTGCCAGCAGCCGGACGGTGGGACAGGTCGAGCAGTACTTC

size: .
D: .
V: TRBV7-2
J: TRBJ2-7
CDR3: CASSPNQGPAYEQYF
DNA: TGTGCCAGCAGCCCAAACCAGGGCCCGGCCTACGAGCAGTACTTC

size: once
D: TRBD2
V: TRBV6-1
J: TRBJ2-4
CDR3: CASSEAGGAIKNIQYF
DNA: TGTGCCAGCAGTGAAGCCGGGGGGGCCATAAAAAACATTCAGTACTTC

size: few
D: TRBD2
V: TRBV6-5
J: TRBJ2-1
CDR3: CASSYGGGGGRPATDEQFF
DNA: TGTGCCAGCAGTTACGGGGGCGGGGGGGGGAGACCGGCAACAGATGAGCAGTTCTTC

size: once
D: .
V: TRBV7-2
J: TRBJ1-5
CDR3: CASGETMGHQPQHF
DNA: TGTGCCAGCGGGGAAACCATGGGGCATCAGCCCCAGCATTTT

size: few
D: .
V: TRBV3-1
J: TRBJ2-7
CDR3: CASSQLGVYEQYF
DNA: TGTGCCAGCAGCCAACTCGGGGTCTACGAGCAGTACTTC

size: .
D: TRBD2
V: TRBV20-1
J: TRBJ2-3
CDR3: CSAPHLSGGTDTQYF
DNA: TGCAGTGCTCCCCACCTTAGCGGGGGCACAGATACGCAGTATTTT

size: .
D: TRBD2
V: TRBV11-1
J: TRBJ2-7
CDR3: CASSHSGISYNEQYF
DNA: TGTGCCAGCAGCCACAGCGGGATCTCCTACAATGAGCAGTACTTC

size: .
D: .
V: TRBV20-1
J: TRBJ2-7
CDR3: CSVRPNLYEQYF
DNA: TGCAGTGTTAGACCGAATTTATACGAGCAGTACTTC

size: few
D: .
V: TRBV7-2
J: TRBJ2-3
CDR3: CASTTGPDTQYF
DNA: TGTGCCAGCACGACGGGCCCAGATACGCAGTATTTT

size: many
D: .
V: TRBV9
J: TRBJ2-4
CDR3: CASSDQNIQYF
DNA: TGTGCCAGCAGCGACCAAAACATTCAGTACTTC

size: few
D: TRBD2
V: TRBV5-6
J: TRBJ2-5
CDR3: CASSLAGLAGGQTQYF
DNA: TGTGCCAGCAGCTTGGCCGGACTAGCGGGGGGGCAGACCCAGTACTTC

size: few
D: .
V: TRBV2
J: TRBJ2-1
CDR3: CASSEGVGLNEQFF
DNA: TGTGCCAGCAGTGAGGGGGTCGGGCTCAATGAGCAGTTCTTC

size: few
D: .
V: TRBV27
J: TRBJ2-3
CDR3: CASKPGSDTQYF
DNA: TGTGCCAGCAAACCGGGCTCAGATACGCAGTATTTT